These 26 T cell receptor beta chains share one sample of origin, sequenced in a study of blood T cell repertoires in COVID-19. Profiling relied on immunoSEQ multiplex PCR, and the TCRdb table lists in-frame clones only, not all of them. This sample carries around 380,000 clones, approximately 87% of them seen once, and the ten largest clones take 1.3%. The specimen sequenced was PBMCs or T cells enriched from blood (not recorded which). These receptors came from a man aged 25 to 45 who had recovered from COVID-19.

This chain connects TRBV19 to TRBJ1-1, with TRBD1 identical over 7 bases. The CDR3 has 14 residues. V lost 5 bases and J lost 4; bases outside the gene matches: 7. Looked up from germline, CDR1 is LNHDA and CDR2 is SQIVND (reference sequence). The CDR3 DNA reads as TGTGCCAGTAGTTTCCCGACAGGGCGCACTGAAGCTTTCTTT. Protein sequence: CASSFPTGRTEAFF.

The chain couples TRBV20-1 to TRBJ1-3; D uncertain. CDR1 and CDR2 from the germline V gene are DFQATT and SNEGSKA (reference sequence). CDR3 length: 12 residues. The V gene lost 3 bases and the J gene lost 4 bases, with 7 bases spanning the gap. The CDR3 nucleotides read TGCAGTGCTAGTATCGCGGGAAACACCATATATTTT. This codes for CSASIAGNTIYF.

V and J are TRBV6-6 and TRBJ2-2; weak D call: TRBD1 (6 bases). Trimming stripped 0 bases from V and 3 bases from J, with 11 bases between. CDR1 and CDR2 (germline): MNHNY, SVGAGI (reference sequence). This CDR3 is built from 16 residues. The CDR3 DNA sequence: TGTGCCAGCAGTTACTCCTTACAGGGTTACACCGGGGAGCTGTTTTTT. Its translation: CASSYSLQGYTGELFF.

The CDR3 is CASSSGNRANVLTF. The CDR3 bases are TGTGCCAGCAGTTCAGGGAATCGGGCCAACGTCCTGACTTTC. The gene calls are TRBV11-2 and TRBJ2-6; possible D gene TRBD1, 5 bases. The germline V gene encodes CDR1 SGHAT and CDR2 FQNNGV. V was clipped by 6 bases and J by 5 bases, with 11 bases between them. CDR3 size: 14 residues.

The V gene is TRBV6-6, the J gene TRBJ1-4, with D possibly being TRBD1 (5 bases). V gave up 5 bases and J gave up 1 base, with 17 bases separating them. Germline CDR1 reads MNHNY; CDR2 reads SVGAGI (reference sequence). CDR3 size: 17 residues. The CDR3 spells CASSQTRAPRTNEKLFF. Here the CDR3 DNA reads TGTGCCAGCAGTCAAACCAGGGCCCCGCGAACTAATGAAAAACTGTTTTTT.

The rearrangement links TRBV19 to TRBJ2-7; weak D call: TRBD2 (6 bases). Germline-derived CDR1 and CDR2 are LNHDA and SQIVND (reference sequence). This CDR3 contains 13 residues. Trimming removed 3 bases from V and 6 bases from J, with 12 bases in between. The DNA of the CDR3 is TGTGCCAGTAGTATTGGTTCCGGGGGCGAGCAGTACTTC. Amino acids: CASSIGSGGEQYF. The full variable domain, with the rest looked up from reference TRBV19 and TRBJ2-7, is DGGITQSPKYLFRKEGQNVTLSCEQNLNHDAMYWYRQDPGQGLRLIYYSQIVNDFQKGDIAEGYSVSREKKESFPLTVTSAQKNPTAFYLCASSIGSGGEQYFGPGTRLTVT.

The J gene is TRBJ2-1, the V gene TRBV19; D perhaps matches TRBD1 (5 bases). V was shortened by 2 bases and J by 0 bases, with 14 bases between the two germline ends. The CDR3 totals 17 residues. Germline CDR1 reads LNHDA; CDR2 reads SQIVND (reference sequence). In nucleotides, the CDR3 is TGTGCCAGTAGTATACAAGGGGTTAAAAGCTCCTACAATGAGCAGTTCTTC. It encodes CASSIQGVKSSYNEQFF.

The chain couples TRBV7-3 to TRBJ1-1, with D possibly being TRBD1 (6 bases). This CDR3 has 14 residues. Germline CDR1 and CDR2: SGHTA and FQGTGA. V shed 5 bases and J shed 11 bases, with 21 bases lying between them. This CDR3 is CASSPLDSPGCAFF. The CDR3 region has the DNA TGTGCCAGCAGCCCACTGGACAGTCCCGGGTGTGCTTTCTTT.

The chain has TRBV19 and TRBJ1-5, with D possibly TRBD1 on 5 matching bases. The V and J ends lost 4 bases and 0 bases respectively, with 19 bases between them. Per germline, CDR1 LNHDA and CDR2 SQIVND (reference sequence). The CDR3 has 18 residues. The CDR3, as DNA: TGTGCCAGTAGTACCAGTGGAAGACAGTCAAATAGCAATCAGCCCCAGCATTTT. This gives the protein CASSTSGRQSNSNQPQHF.

The chain has TRBV30 and TRBJ2-7; D ambiguous. V was cut by 1 base and J by 5 bases, with 12 bases left in between. The germline V gene has CDR1 GTSNPN and CDR2 SVGIG (reference sequence). CDR3 length: 13 residues. DNA for the CDR3: TGTGCCTGGAGTGCCGGTCAGGTCCACGAGCAGTACTTC. This codes for CAWSAGQVHEQYF. The variable domain in full, with the rest retrieved from reference TRBV30 and TRBJ2-7, is SQTIHQWPATLVQPVGSPLSLECTVEGTSNPNLYWYRQAAGRGLQLLFYSVGIGQISSEVPQNLSASRPQDRQFILSSKKLLLSDSGFYLCAWSAGQVHEQYFGPGTRLTVT.

The chain links TRBV19 to TRBJ2-3; possibly TRBD2 for D (5 bases). CDR3 length: 12 residues. The V and J ends lost 2 bases and 6 bases respectively, with 6 bases between them. Germline CDR1 LNHDA, CDR2 SQIVND (reference sequence). CDR3 coding DNA: TGTGCCAGTAGTATAAGGAGGGATACGCAGTATTTT. Protein: CASSIRRDTQYF.

The gene calls are TRBV28 and TRBJ1-5; unclear D gene. The CDR3 is made up of 14 amino acids. Germline CDR1 is MDHEN and CDR2 is SYDVKM. The germline V and J ends were trimmed by 8 bases and 0 bases, with 11 bases remaining between them. The CDR3 DNA follows: TGTGCCAGCGGGAGGGTTTTTAGCAATCAGCCCCAGCATTTT. Residues: CASGRVFSNQPQHF.

The V call is TRBV6-1, the J call TRBJ2-1, with 8 bases fitting TRBD2. The CDR3 consists of 16 residues. Germline-derived CDR1 and CDR2 are MNHNS and SASEGT. Germline trimming cut 2 bases from V and 3 bases from J; bases unmatched to any gene: 6. The CDR3 region is CASSERAGGVYNEQFF. CDR3 nucleotides: TGTGCCAGCAGTGAAAGGGCGGGGGGCGTCTACAATGAGCAGTTCTTC.

The V call is TRBV5-6, the J call TRBJ2-6; 7 nucleotides match TRBD1. V gave up 1 base and J gave up 0 bases; unmatched junction bases: 4. CDR1 is SGHDT and CDR2 is YYEEEE in the germline V gene. The CDR3 is 17 residues long. CDR3 in amino acids: CASSLNRGSSGANVLTF. CDR3 sequence (DNA): TGTGCCAGCAGCTTGAACAGGGGCAGCTCTGGGGCCAACGTCCTGACTTTC.

This rearrangement joins TRBV7-2 to TRBJ2-5, with 7 bases fitting TRBD2. Germline assignment: CDR1 SGHTA and CDR2 FQGNSA. J was trimmed by 5 bases and V by 4 bases; bases with no gene match: 10. The CDR3 is 15 amino acids. In nucleotides, the CDR3 is TGTGCCAGCAGCTGGAACGGGGGGAGGGGTGAGACCCAGTACTTC. Its translation: CASSWNGGRGETQYF.

CDR3 sequence (DNA): TGTGCCAGCAGCGTGGACTCGACAGGGGTGATCCATGGCTACACCTTC. Protein sequence: CASSVDSTGVIHGYTF. The genes are TRBV9 and TRBJ1-2; 8 bases map to TRBD1. V gave up 2 bases and J gave up 6 bases; unmatched junction bases: 12. This CDR3 region has 16 residues. CDR1 is SGDLS and CDR2 is YYNGEE in the germline V gene.

The rearrangement links TRBV5-4 to TRBJ1-2, with TRBD1 matching over 8 bases. The length of the CDR3 is 14 residues. Germline values: CDR1 SGHNT, CDR2 YYREEE (reference sequence). J was trimmed by 6 bases and V by 2 bases; bases with no gene match: 6. The CDR3, as DNA: TGTGCCAGCAGCTTCGACAGGGGAGGAGATGGCTACACCTTC. It encodes CASSFDRGGDGYTF. Supplemented by reference TRBV5-4 and TRBJ1-2, the full variable domain reads ETGVTQSPTHLIKTRGQQVTLRCSSQSGHNTVSWYQQALGQGPQFIFQYYREEENGRGNFPPRFSGLQFPNYSSELNVNALELDDSALYLCASSFDRGGDGYTFGSGTRLTVV.

The chain carries TRBV10-1 and TRBJ1-1, with a weak D call TRBD1 (6 bases). The CDR3 length is 14 residues. The germline gives CDR1 WNHNN, CDR2 SYGVQD (reference sequence). V dropped 2 bases and J dropped 4 bases, with 11 bases sitting between them. The CDR3 sequence is CASSEGTYFTEAFF. The DNA for the CDR3 is TGCGCCAGCAGTGAGGGGACATACTTCACTGAAGCTTTCTTT.

CDR3: CATNTGTDNQPQHF. The CDR3 nucleotides are TGTGCCACTAATACCGGGACAGACAATCAGCCCCAGCATTTT. The V and J genes are TRBV19 and TRBJ1-5, with 7 bases matching TRBD1. V gave up 10 bases and J gave up 3 bases; unmatched junction bases: 9. This CDR3 comprises 14 residues. Germline CDR1 LNHDA, CDR2 SQIVND (reference sequence).

The chain combines TRBV5-6 with TRBJ2-7; 9 nucleotides align to TRBD1. J was trimmed by 4 bases and V by 2 bases; bases with no gene match: 4. CDR3 size: 14 residues. In germline, CDR1 is SGHDT, CDR2 YYEEEE. DNA of the CDR3: TGTGCCAGCAGCTTTGGGACAGGGTTATACGAGCAGTACTTC. Translation gives CASSFGTGLYEQYF.

The chain has TRBV11-3 and TRBJ2-2; 12 bases are shared with TRBD1. Germline V gene lookup returns CDR1 SGHNT and CDR2 YENEEA. This CDR3 comprises 16 residues. J gave up 7 bases and V 3 bases, and 6 bases lay outside the gene matches. CDR3: CASSLMGQGAIGELFF. CDR3 DNA: TGTGCCAGCAGCTTGATGGGACAGGGGGCGATCGGGGAGCTGTTTTTT.

This clone has a handful of counts. The gene calls are TRBV7-2 and TRBJ1-2; D gene uncertain. The ends were cut back, 3 bases at V and 1 base at J, with 9 bases in the middle. CDR3 length: 14 residues. Germline V gene sequence: CDR1 SGHTA, CDR2 FQGNSA. CDR3 bases: TGTGCCAGCAGCTTGGCAGGATATAACTATGGCTACACCTTC. Its translation: CASSLAGYNYGYTF.

This chain connects TRBV10-3 to TRBJ2-2; the match to TRBD1 covers 11 bases. The CDR3 sequence is 13 residues long. Germline trimming cut 6 bases from V and 6 bases from J; bases unmatched to any gene: 0. The germline CDR1 and CDR2 sequences are ENHRY and SYGVKD. The CDR3 loop is CAIRDRGPGELFF. The CDR3 nucleotides are TGTGCCATCAGGGACAGGGGGCCCGGGGAGCTGTTTTTT.

The chain joins TRBV30 to TRBJ1-6; 7 positions agree with TRBD1. Losses at the gene ends were 0 bases for V and 10 bases for J; bases not matched to a gene: 9. The length of the CDR3 is 15 residues. Germline CDR1 and CDR2: GTSNPN and SVGIG (reference sequence). The CDR3 reads CAWSVPGQPYSPLHF. The CDR3 DNA is TGTGCCTGGAGTGTGCCGGGACAGCCCTACTCACCCCTCCACTTT.

This chain links TRBV7-6 with TRBJ1-1; possible D gene TRBD1, 6 bases. Germline-derived CDR1 and CDR2 are SGHVS and FNYEAQ. This CDR3 region has 13 residues. V was cut by 6 bases and J by 4 bases, with 12 bases left in between. The CDR3 loop reads CASSRQVGTEAFF. CDR3 nucleotide sequence: TGTGCCAGCAGTCGACAGGTTGGCACTGAAGCTTTCTTT.

The gene calls are TRBV5-1 and TRBJ1-2; D gene unclear. This CDR3 is 14 amino acids long. The V gene's germline CDR1 is SGHRS and CDR2 YFSETQ. V lost 0 bases, J lost 6 bases, and 12 bases lay in between. This chain's CDR3 is CASSLAAGNHGYTF. The DNA for the CDR3 is TGCGCCAGCAGCTTGGCAGCAGGAAATCATGGCTACACCTTC.